This TCR beta chain appears in the sequencing data of a study of shared clonotypes between healthy human individuals. On this clone: This sample includes further DNA sequences coding for the same CDR3.

Some clones are missing from TCRdb's copy, which holds only in-frame ones; the method was immunoSEQ multiplex PCR. This repertoire shows 2 million to 2.5 million clones, approximately 93% found once; its top ten account for approximately 0.4%. CD45RA-negative memory and CD45RA+ naive subsets were split from the CD4+ cells. CDR3 length equals 15 residues. V lost 1 base to trimming and J lost 3 bases; unmatched junction nucleotides: 1. Germline V gene lookup returns CDR1 SEHNR and CDR2 FQNEAQ (reference sequence). This TCR derives from a man younger than 30 in good health. Some clones in this sample may be carry-over from other donors' samples. The V and J genes are TRBV7-9 and TRBJ2-1, with TRBD2 matching over 9 bases. Sample: naive CD4+ T cells from PBMCs. Subset here: CD45RA+ positively selected. The CDR3 bases are TGTGCCAGCAGCTTAGGACTAGCGGTCTACAATGAGCAGTTCTTC. Its protein product is CASSLGLAVYNEQFF.